These 28 T cell receptor beta chains originate from one sample sequenced in a study of CD8 T cells in Susac syndrome. Reverse transcription of roughly 0.45 to 1 ug RNA was carried out with random hexamers. TCRdb analysed the immunoSEQ multiplex PCR reads with MiXCR anew, one entry per CDR3 protein. The table shows fewer than 200,000 distinct CDR3 sequences, with approximately 94% occurring only once. Specimen: CD4+ T cells from PBMCs. These receptors all stem from a human donor with Susac syndrome.

V usage is TRBV13 and J usage is TRBJ2-7; possible D gene TRBD1, 6 bases. CDR1 and CDR2 from the germline V gene are PRHDT and FYEKMQ (reference sequence). The V end was cut by 5 bases, the J end by 2 bases, with 13 bases between. The CDR3 has 14 residues. The CDR3 sequence: CASSPRDKTYEQYF. As DNA, the CDR3 is TGTGCCAGCAGCCCCCGGGACAAGACCTACGAGCAGTACTTC.

The chain carries TRBV29-1 and TRBJ2-1, with 14 bases matching TRBD2. The CDR3 totals 17 residues. The trim removed 1 base at V and 4 bases at J, leaving 6 bases unmatched. Germline CDR1 is SQVTM and CDR2 is ANQGSEA. CDR3 loop: CSVEGGLAGVRYNEQFF. As DNA, the CDR3 is TGCAGCGTTGAAGGGGGACTAGCGGGGGTCAGATACAATGAGCAGTTCTTC.

J is TRBJ2-3 and V is TRBV19; 9 positions match TRBD2. This CDR3 is 16 amino acids long. The germline gives CDR1 LNHDA, CDR2 SQIVND (reference sequence). J lost 1 base, V lost 1 base, and 3 bases had no gene match. The CDR3 loop is CASSIGRTSGTDTQYF. As DNA, the CDR3 is TGTGCCAGTAGTATAGGACGGACTAGCGGCACAGATACGCAGTATTTT.

This rearrangement joins TRBV3-1 to TRBJ1-2; a possible D gene is TRBD1 (6 bases). The ends were cut back, 0 bases at V and 5 bases at J, with 13 bases in the middle. Germline CDR1 and CDR2: LGHDT and YNNKEL (reference sequence). The CDR3 length is 15 residues. The CDR3 protein is CASSQEGGEVYGYTF. CDR3 nucleotide sequence: TGTGCCAGCAGCCAAGAAGGGGGGGAGGTGTATGGCTACACCTTC. Drawing the rest from reference TRBV3-1 and TRBJ1-2, the complete variable domain is DTAVSQTPKYLVTQMGNDKSIKCEQNLGHDTMYWYKQDSKKFLKIMFSYNNKELIINETVPNRFSPKSPDKAHLNLHINSLELGDSAVYFCASSQEGGEVYGYTFGSGTRLTVV.

This rearrangement joins TRBV20-1 to TRBJ1-1; unclear D gene. The CDR3 is made up of 18 amino acids. Trimming took 3 bases from V and 1 from J, leaving 24 bases between them. Germline values: CDR1 DFQATT, CDR2 SNEGSKA (reference sequence). In DNA, the CDR3 is TGCAGTGCTAGGCCGGATATTAGTCCCAACTGGTCGAACACTGAAGCTTTCTTT. Protein sequence: CSARPDISPNWSNTEAFF.

The chain joins TRBV29-1 to TRBJ2-3, with D perhaps given as TRBD1 or TRBD2 (5 bases each). The length of the CDR3 is 13 residues. V was trimmed by 4 bases and J by 2 bases, leaving 10 bases between them. Looked up from germline, CDR1 is SQVTM and CDR2 is ANQGSEA. DNA for the CDR3: TGCAGCGTTGTTCAGGGACCCACAGATACGCAGTATTTT. This gives the protein CSVVQGPTDTQYF.

CDR3 nucleotides: TGTGCCACCAAACCGGGACTAGCAGGGAATGAGCAGTTCTTC. Translated, it gives CATKPGLAGNEQFF. The genes are TRBV5-4 and TRBJ2-1, with 9 bases identical to TRBD2. The junction had 11 bases not matched to a gene; V was cut back by 9 bases and J by 7 bases. The CDR3 contains 14 residues. Germline assignment: CDR1 SGHNT and CDR2 YYREEE (reference sequence).

V and J are TRBV20-1 and TRBJ1-5, with D hard to call. This CDR3 region has 15 residues. Germline V CDR1 and CDR2: DFQATT, SNEGSKA (reference sequence). V was cut by 1 base and J by 0 bases, with 10 bases left in between. In nucleotides, the CDR3 is TGCAGTGCTAGAGGAATGGGGAATAGCAATCAGCCCCAGCATTTT. Translation: CSARGMGNSNQPQHF.

V and J are TRBV19 and TRBJ2-3, with TRBD2 matching 7 bases. The J segment lost 2 bases and the V segment lost 8 bases, leaving 10 bases of the junction unmatched. This CDR3 comprises 15 residues. Germline lookup yields CDR1 LNHDA and CDR2 SQIVND (reference sequence). The CDR3 spells CASFDLGGNTDTQYF. The CDR3 DNA reads as TGTGCCAGTTTCGATCTGGGAGGGAACACAGATACGCAGTATTTT. The entire variable domain, with the rest obtained from reference TRBV19 and TRBJ2-3, is as follows: DGGITQSPKYLFRKEGQNVTLSCEQNLNHDAMYWYRQDPGQGLRLIYYSQIVNDFQKGDIAEGYSVSREKKESFPLTVTSAQKNPTAFYLCASFDLGGNTDTQYFGPGTRLTVL.

The chain links TRBV12-3 or TRBV12-4 to TRBJ1-2; D is perhaps TRBD1 (5 bases). The CDR3 has 14 amino acids. V was clipped by 1 base and J by 8 bases, with 14 bases between them. The CDR3 nucleotides read TGTGCCAGCAGTTTAGATGAGGGGAGCTACGGCTACACCTTC. This translates into CASSLDEGSYGYTF.

The gene calls are TRBV6-2 or TRBV6-3 and TRBJ2-1; TRBD2 matches 11 bases. Germline CDR1 reads MNHEY; CDR2 reads SVGEGT. The ends lost 6 bases at V and 3 bases at J; junction bases unmatched: 7. This CDR3 is 16 amino acids long. Here the CDR3 reads CASRALAGGIYNEQFF. DNA of the CDR3: TGTGCCAGCAGAGCTCTAGCGGGGGGTATCTACAATGAGCAGTTCTTC.

The chain recombines TRBV14 with TRBJ1-1; 8 bases match TRBD1. This CDR3 is built from 14 residues. Unmatched junction bases numbered 5, after V lost 6 bases and J lost 2 bases. CDR1 and CDR2 from the germline V gene are SGHDN and FVKESK. CDR3 bases: TGTGCCAGCAGGAGGACAGGGTTAAACACTGAAGCTTTCTTT. Encoded protein: CASRRTGLNTEAFF. Full variable domain (rest looked up from reference TRBV14 and TRBJ1-1): EAGVTQFPSHSVIEKGQTVTLRCDPISGHDNLYWYRRVMGKEIKFLLHFVKESKQDESGMPNNRFLAERTGGTYSTLKVQPAELEDSGVYFCASRRTGLNTEAFFGQGTRLTVV.

The CDR3 reads CAISRQGITGELFF. CDR3 nucleotide sequence: TGTGCCATCAGTAGACAGGGGATCACCGGGGAGCTGTTTTTT. J is TRBJ2-2 and V is TRBV10-3; 8 nucleotides agree with TRBD1. Trimming at V came to 5 bases and at J to 4 bases, leaving 3 bases not matched to a gene. There are 14 residues in the CDR3. The germline CDR1 and CDR2 sequences are ENHRY and SYGVKD.

V and J are TRBV19 and TRBJ1-5, with no clear D. The length of the CDR3 is 14 residues. Per the germline V gene, CDR1 is LNHDA and CDR2 is SQIVND (reference sequence). The V gene lost 4 bases and the J gene lost 2 bases, with 9 bases spanning the gap. The CDR3 is CASSRWEGNQPQHF. Written as DNA, the CDR3 is TGTGCCAGTAGTAGGTGGGAAGGCAATCAGCCCCAGCATTTT. Based on the CDR3 plus reference TRBV19 and TRBJ1-5, the full variable domain is DGGITQSPKYLFRKEGQNVTLSCEQNLNHDAMYWYRQDPGQGLRLIYYSQIVNDFQKGDIAEGYSVSREKKESFPLTVTSAQKNPTAFYLCASSRWEGNQPQHFGDGTRLSIL.

This clonotype has a handful of counts. The rearrangement links TRBV7-6 to TRBJ2-7; TRBD2 is a possible D gene (6 bases). The germline V gene encodes CDR1 SGHVS and CDR2 FNYEAQ. The CDR3 has 14 amino acids. Trimming removed 5 bases from V and 4 bases from J, with 15 bases in between. CDR3 nucleotide sequence: TGTGCCAGCAGCCCCGGGACTTCTTCGTACGAGCAGTACTTC. Amino acids: CASSPGTSSYEQYF.

Here the CDR3 reads CASSQGTSDTQYF. The CDR3 nucleotides read TGTGCCAGCAGCCAGGGGACTTCAGATACGCAGTATTTT. The rearrangement uses TRBV3-1 and TRBJ2-3; tentatively, D is TRBD2 (6 bases). The CDR3 sequence is 13 residues long. CDR1 and CDR2 (germline): LGHDT, YNNKEL (reference sequence). V was shortened by 3 bases and J by 4 bases, with 8 bases between the two germline ends.

The chain combines TRBV18 with TRBJ1-6; D is undetermined. The germline gives CDR1 KGHSH, CDR2 LQKENI. The CDR3 contains 15 residues. V was trimmed by 6 bases and J by 1 base, leaving 10 bases between them. This CDR3 reads CASSSSGSYNSPLHF. DNA of the CDR3: TGTGCCAGCTCTTCCTCGGGGTCCTATAATTCACCCCTCCACTTT.

The V call is TRBV6-2 or TRBV6-3, the J call TRBJ2-7; D uncertain. Between the trimmed V and J ends, which lost 5 bases and 0 bases, there was a span of 14 bases. Germline loops: CDR1 MNHEY, CDR2 SVGEGT. The CDR3 covers 15 residues. Here the CDR3 reads CASSPLGRSSYEQYF. CDR3 bases: TGTGCCAGCAGTCCCCTAGGAAGGAGCTCCTACGAGCAGTACTTC.

V is TRBV12-3 or TRBV12-4 and J is TRBJ1-4; the D is unclear. V was shortened by 6 bases and J by 4 bases, with 12 bases between the two germline ends. CDR3 length: 14 amino acids. The CDR3 protein is CASSHQNSNEKLFF. DNA for the CDR3: TGTGCCAGCAGCCACCAGAACAGTAATGAAAAACTGTTTTTT.

V and J are TRBV3-1 and TRBJ2-5, with D perhaps assigned TRBD1 or TRBD2 (5 bases each). CDR3 size: 15 residues. Looked up from germline, CDR1 is LGHDT and CDR2 is YNNKEL (reference sequence). The ends were cut back, 2 bases at V and 7 bases at J, with 17 bases in the middle. In DNA, the CDR3 is TGTGCCAGCAGCCAAAGGGGTTCCGGGGTAGGGACCCAGTACTTC. Translating gives CASSQRGSGVGTQYF.

The chain combines TRBV6-5 with TRBJ2-7; 10 bases are a match to TRBD2. Germline V gene sequence: CDR1 MNHEY, CDR2 SVGAGI. The CDR3 sequence is 15 residues long. The junction had 4 bases not matched to a gene; V was cut back by 5 bases and J by 0 bases. The CDR3 DNA follows: TGTGCCAGCAGTAAGACTAGCGGGTACTCCTACGAGCAGTACTTC. This encodes CASSKTSGYSYEQYF.

The CDR3 DNA is TGCAGCGTTGGTTCAGGGCCCAGCACAGATACGCAGTATTTT. Translated: CSVGSGPSTDTQYF. The chain is built from TRBV29-1 and TRBJ2-3, with D tentatively TRBD1 (5 bases). The V gene's germline CDR1 is SQVTM and CDR2 ANQGSEA. V was trimmed by 4 bases and J by 0 bases, leaving 11 bases between them. The CDR3 has 14 residues.

The V gene is TRBV19, the J gene TRBJ1-5; D possibly corresponds to TRBD1 (6 bases). CDR3 size: 13 residues. In germline, CDR1 is LNHDA, CDR2 SQIVND (reference sequence). V shed 7 bases and J shed 3 bases, with 10 bases lying between them. The CDR3 region has the DNA TGTGCCAGTAATAGACAGGCCAATCAGCCCCAGCATTTT. This sequence encodes CASNRQANQPQHF.

The CDR3 DNA reads TGTGCCAGCAGCCGGCCCCTAGCGGGGGGCACAGATACGCAGTATTTT. This gives the protein CASSRPLAGGTDTQYF. The chain employs TRBV3-1 and TRBJ2-3, with TRBD2 matching 10 bases. CDR1 and CDR2 from the germline V gene are LGHDT and YNNKEL (reference sequence). Losses at the gene ends were 4 bases for V and 1 base for J; bases not matched to a gene: 5. The CDR3 sequence is 16 residues long.

The rearrangement links TRBV25-1 to TRBJ2-2; 7 bases align to TRBD1. V was clipped by 5 bases and J by 0 bases; unmatched bases: 6. CDR3 size: 16 residues. Looked up from germline, CDR1 is MGHDK and CDR2 is SYGVNS. CDR3 loop: CASSPGQASNTGELFF. DNA for the CDR3: TGTGCCAGCAGTCCTGGACAGGCTTCGAACACCGGGGAGCTGTTTTTT.

V is TRBV6-5 and J is TRBJ1-6, with 7 bases identical to TRBD1. The CDR3 sequence is 16 residues long. V dropped 2 bases and J dropped 13; count of bases not matched to a gene: 14. In germline, CDR1 is MNHEY, CDR2 SVGAGI. CDR3 residues: CASSYRSRTGGHPLHF. The CDR3 DNA is TGTGCCAGCAGTTACCGATCACGGACAGGTGGGCATCCCCTCCACTTT.

The chain links TRBV11-3 to TRBJ2-4; D gene uncertain. The V gene lost 0 bases and the J gene lost 10 bases, with 10 bases spanning the gap. The V gene's germline CDR1 is SGHNT and CDR2 YENEEA. The CDR3 runs to 13 residues. CDR3 amino acids: CASSLENRGIQYF. The CDR3 bases are TGTGCCAGCAGCTTAGAAAACCGTGGAATTCAGTACTTC.

The chain uses TRBV5-1 and TRBJ2-7, with D unresolved. V was shortened by 4 bases and J by 7 bases, with 18 bases between the two germline ends. The CDR3 is 14 amino acids. Germline CDR1 SGHRS, CDR2 YFSETQ. The CDR3 DNA is TGCGCCAGCAGCGGCGGAGACCGGGCCGGGGAGCAGTACTTC. Protein sequence: CASSGGDRAGEQYF.